Below, 31 T cell receptor beta chains from the same sample are listed, as sequenced in a study of blood T cells in healthy people across ages. Together with a sample-barcoded 5' primer, a J-beta primer mix was included in a second PCR lasting roughly 6 to 12 cycles. In TCRdb, the 5' RACE reads were re-called with MiXCR into one record per CDR3 protein. The sample shows around 700,000 distinct CDR3 sequences, roughly 25% of them seen only once. These data also featured in a second study, about T cells of mothers and their children.

Sequenced material: blood. The receptor set was obtained from a boy younger than 18 in good health.

This rearrangement joins TRBV20-1 to TRBJ2-7; tentatively, D is TRBD1 (5 bases). Trimming shortened V by 2 bases and J by 2 bases, and 10 bases separated the two germline ends. CDR1 and CDR2 (germline): DFQATT, SNEGSKA (reference sequence). This CDR3 region has 13 residues. CDR3 coding DNA: TGCAGTGCTAGAAGTGGGGCTCCCTACGAGCAGTACTTC. This codes for CSARSGAPYEQYF.

This clonotype came up a few times. J is TRBJ2-7 and V is TRBV28; D is unresolved. V was trimmed by 3 bases and J by 3 bases, leaving 3 bases between them. The CDR3 length is 11 residues. Germline V gene data show CDR1 as MDHEN and CDR2 as SYDVKM. The CDR3 DNA sequence: TGTGCCAGCAGTTTTGTCTACGAGCAGTACTTC. This translates into CASSFVYEQYF. The full variable domain, with the rest looked up from reference TRBV28 and TRBJ2-7, is DVKVTQSSRYLVKRTGEKVFLECVQDMDHENMFWYRQDPGLGLRLIYFSYDVKMKEKGDIPEGYSVSREKKERFSLILESASTNQTSMYLCASSFVYEQYFGPGTRLTVT.

This clonotype has more than one count but fewer than ten. CDR3 coding DNA: TGCGCCAGCAGTCAAGGCGGGATGGGTGGTGGCGAGCAGTTCTTC. Encoded protein: CASSQGGMGGGEQFF. The V and J genes are TRBV10-1 and TRBJ2-5; D is possibly TRBD2 (6 bases). The J call is doubtful: the DNA matches TRBJ2-1 better. The CDR3 loop spans 15 amino acids. Looked up from germline, CDR1 is WNHNN and CDR2 is SYGVQD (reference sequence).

This clonotype was recorded a few times. The chain recombines TRBV5-5 with TRBJ2-7, with D perhaps matching TRBD1 or TRBD2 (6 bases each). Germline CDR1 and CDR2: SGHKS and YYEKEE (reference sequence). CDR3 size: 15 residues. The V and J ends lost 3 bases and 6 bases respectively, with 19 bases between them. CDR3 residues: CASSSWGANLFEQYF. The CDR3 coding sequence is TGTGCCAGCAGCTCGTGGGGGGCGAACTTATTCGAGCAGTACTTC. Supplemented by reference TRBV5-5 and TRBJ2-7, the full variable domain reads DAGVTQSPTHLIKTRGQQVTLRCSPISGHKSVSWYQQVLGQGPQFIFQYYEKEERGRGNFPDRFSARQFPNYSSELNVNALLLGDSALYLCASSSWGANLFEQYFGPGTRLTVT.

The V call is TRBV7-2, the J call TRBJ2-1; 12 bases agree with TRBD2. The CDR3 has 19 residues. The germline CDR1 and CDR2 sequences are SGHTA and FQGNSA. J was trimmed by 0 bases and V by 3 bases; bases with no gene match: 9. CDR3 protein: CASSLTSGRLVSSYNEQFF. In DNA, the CDR3 is TGTGCCAGCAGCTTGACTAGCGGGAGACTTGTCTCCTCCTACAATGAGCAGTTCTTC.

The chain couples TRBV20-1 to TRBJ1-2; D is ambiguous. Deletions cut 5 bases from V and 6 bases from J, with 10 bases between. Germline V gene lookup returns CDR1 DFQATT and CDR2 SNEGSKA (reference sequence). The CDR3 extends over 11 amino acids. The DNA of the CDR3 is TGCAGTGCTCGGAAACAGAATGGCTACACCTTC. Encoded protein: CSARKQNGYTF.

V is TRBV29-1 and J is TRBJ2-2; TRBD1 aligns across 8 bases. This CDR3 contains 14 residues. After removal of 6 bases from V and 3 bases from J, the junction contained 6 bases not matched to a gene. The germline V gene encodes CDR1 SQVTM and CDR2 ANQGSEA. CDR3 amino acids: CSVGPGQDTGELFF. For the CDR3, the DNA is TGCAGCGTGGGACCGGGACAGGACACCGGGGAGCTGTTTTTT.

This clonotype was seen more than once but under ten times. V gene TRBV19 combines with J gene TRBJ2-5, with TRBD1 identical over 10 bases. V trimming: 3 bases; J trimming: 5 bases; junction bases outside the gene matches: 0. The CDR3 is 13 residues long. Germline CDR1 and CDR2: LNHDA and SQIVND (reference sequence). CDR3: CASSMGQGETQYF. The CDR3 bases are TGTGCCAGTAGTATGGGACAGGGGGAGACCCAGTACTTC.

This clonotype has just a few counts. The CDR3 coding sequence is TGCAGTGCACCGACTAGCGGGGGGCCCTCCTACAATGAGCAGTTCTTC. Translated: CSAPTSGGPSYNEQFF. The chain carries TRBV20-1 and TRBJ2-1, with 13 nucleotides matching TRBD2. J was trimmed by 0 bases and V by 6 bases; bases with no gene match: 5. Germline V gene lookup returns CDR1 DFQATT and CDR2 SNEGSKA (reference sequence). There are 16 residues in the CDR3.

This clonotype was counted only a few times. The chain uses TRBV29-1 and TRBJ2-7; 7 nucleotides line up with TRBD1. This CDR3 is 12 amino acids long. Germline V gene data show CDR1 as SQVTM and CDR2 as ANQGSEA. With V trimmed by 5 bases and J by 3 bases, 4 bases remained unmatched. CDR3 region: CSVRAGGYEQYF. In DNA form, the CDR3 reads TGCAGCGTTAGGGCAGGGGGCTACGAGCAGTACTTC.

Only a few counts were recorded for this clonotype. The rearrangement links TRBV6-2 or TRBV6-3 to TRBJ2-3; weak D call: TRBD2 (6 bases). The CDR3 length is 13 residues. Germline V gene lookup returns CDR1 MNHEY and CDR2 SVGEGT. V lost 6 bases, J lost 2 bases, and 9 bases lay in between. CDR3: CASRGDFTDTQYF. The CDR3 DNA reads as TGTGCCAGCAGAGGGGACTTCACAGATACGCAGTATTTT.

This clonotype was observed a handful of times. Here the CDR3 reads CASSERQGSYNEQFF. CDR3 in DNA: TGTGCCAGCAGTGAAAGACAGGGGTCCTACAATGAGCAGTTCTTC. The V call is TRBV25-1, the J call TRBJ2-1, with 8 nucleotides matching TRBD1. Germline V lookup: CDR1 MGHDK, CDR2 SYGVNS. V was pared by 2 bases and J by 1 base, with 1 base of the junction left unmatched. CDR3 length equals 15 residues. Full variable domain (rest looked up from reference TRBV25-1 and TRBJ2-1): EADIYQTPRYLVIGTGKKITLECSQTMGHDKMYWYQQDPGMELHLIHYSYGVNSTEKGDLSSESTVSRIRTEHFPLTLESARPSHTSQYLCASSERQGSYNEQFFGPGTRLTVL.

The chain combines TRBV12-3 or TRBV12-4 with TRBJ2-5; TRBD2 matches 12 bases. The V and J ends lost 5 bases and 2 bases, in that order; junction bases with no gene match: 3. The CDR3 has 15 residues. The CDR3 nucleotides are TGTGCCAGCAGTCAAACTAGCGGGAGGCAAGAGACCCAGTACTTC. Translating gives CASSQTSGRQETQYF.

There are a few counts of this clonotype. This chain links TRBV6-5 with TRBJ2-1, with 7 positions matching TRBD1. V lost 2 bases to trimming and J lost 2 bases; unmatched junction nucleotides: 6. Germline V CDR1 and CDR2: MNHEY, SVGAGI. CDR3 length equals 16 residues. CDR3 protein: CASSYVTGRAYNEQFF. CDR3 nucleotide sequence: TGTGCCAGCAGTTACGTGACAGGGAGAGCCTACAATGAGCAGTTCTTC.

The chain carries TRBV5-6 and TRBJ1-1, with a weak D call TRBD1 (6 bases). With 2 bases removed from V and 0 bases from J, the gap between germline ends came to 17 bases. Germline V gene sequence: CDR1 SGHDT, CDR2 YYEEEE. The CDR3 consists of 17 residues. The CDR3 protein is CASSLWGAHPLNTEAFF. The CDR3 region has the DNA TGTGCCAGCAGCTTATGGGGGGCTCACCCTTTGAACACTGAAGCTTTCTTT.

In its sample, this clonotype was seen a few times. The J gene is TRBJ1-1, the V gene TRBV5-6; D is unresolved. Germline lookup yields CDR1 SGHDT and CDR2 YYEEEE. V dropped 3 bases and J dropped 1 base, with 10 bases sitting between them. The CDR3 spans 14 residues. Here the CDR3 reads CASSYSWANTEAFF. The DNA for the CDR3 is TGTGCCAGCAGCTATAGTTGGGCGAACACTGAAGCTTTCTTT.

The J gene is TRBJ2-1, the V gene TRBV20-1, with TRBD1 identical over 11 bases. CDR3 length equals 19 residues. Trimming at V came to 6 bases and at J to 0 bases, leaving 16 bases not matched to a gene. Germline V CDR1 and CDR2: DFQATT, SNEGSKA (reference sequence). The CDR3 DNA sequence: TGCAGTGCCCAAGGGGGGACAGGGGGTAGCGGGAGCTCCTACAATGAGCAGTTCTTC. Its protein product is CSAQGGTGGSGSSYNEQFF.

This clonotype came up a few times. V and J are TRBV21-1 and TRBJ2-7; the table assigns TRBD1, which was not confirmed against the DNA. TRBV21-1 is termed a pseudogene. This CDR3 is built from 17 residues. Here the CDR3 reads CASSKGETGSTFYEQYF. The CDR3, as DNA: TGTGCCAGCAGCAAAGGAGAGACAGGGAGTACTTTCTACGAGCAGTACTTC.

This rearrangement joins TRBV29-1 to TRBJ2-5; D perhaps matches TRBD2 (5 bases). The DNA end is more similar to TRBJ2-1, so the J call may be wrong. In germline, CDR1 is SQVTM, CDR2 ANQGSEA. This CDR3 has 16 residues. The CDR3 loop reads CSVVVGEGRAYNEQFF. For the CDR3, the DNA is TGCAGCGTTGTAGTGGGAGAGGGTAGGGCTTACAATGAGCAGTTCTTC.

This rearrangement joins TRBV3-1 to TRBJ2-2, with 7 bases fitting TRBD2. The germline V gene encodes CDR1 LGHDT and CDR2 YNNKEL (reference sequence). The ends lost 3 bases at V and 0 bases at J; junction bases unmatched: 1. This CDR3 is 15 amino acids long. The CDR3 DNA follows: TGTGCCAGCAGCCATACTAGCGCGAACACCGGGGAGCTGTTTTTT. Amino acids: CASSHTSANTGELFF.

This clonotype has more than one count but fewer than ten. V usage is TRBV20-1 and J usage is TRBJ1-2, with a tentative D call TRBD1 (5 bases). Germline values: CDR1 DFQATT, CDR2 SNEGSKA (reference sequence). There are 15 residues in the CDR3. Trimming removed 6 bases at V and 3 bases at J, with 20 bases between. CDR3 in DNA: TGCAGTGCCCTTTTGGGGGACGGAGAGCACTATGGCTACACCTTC. It yields the protein CSALLGDGEHYGYTF.

The chain employs TRBV5-1 and TRBJ2-5; 11 bases are shared with TRBD1. The DNA end is a closer match to TRBJ2-1, so the J assignment may be wrong. Germline V lookup: CDR1 SGHRS, CDR2 YFSETQ. The CDR3 totals 15 residues. CDR3 region: CASSWGQGVSDEQFF. Here the CDR3 DNA reads TGCGCCAGCAGCTGGGGACAGGGGGTATCCGATGAGCAGTTCTTC.

This clonotype was found once. The rearrangement joins TRBV28 to TRBJ1-4, with D hard to call. V lost 3 bases, J lost 7 bases, and 9 bases lay in between. The CDR3 has 13 amino acids. The germline gives CDR1 MDHEN, CDR2 SYDVKM. This chain's CDR3 is CASSFEGSEKLFF. The CDR3 nucleotides are TGTGCCAGCAGTTTCGAGGGAAGTGAAAAACTGTTTTTT.

The chain links TRBV12-3 or TRBV12-4 to TRBJ2-2; the match to TRBD2 covers 7 bases. The CDR3 length is 13 residues. V lost 11 bases to trimming and J lost 3 bases; unmatched junction nucleotides: 6. The CDR3 protein is CALRAGDTGELFF. CDR3 in DNA: TGTGCCTTGAGGGCGGGAGACACCGGGGAGCTGTTTTTT.

The V gene is TRBV3-1, the J gene TRBJ2-2; weak D call: TRBD2 (5 bases). Trimming removed 4 bases at V and 7 bases at J, with 13 bases between. This CDR3 has 14 amino acids. CDR1 is LGHDT, CDR2 YNNKEL, per germline (reference sequence). In DNA form, the CDR3 reads TGTGCCAGCAGCCCCGGGTCCGGGATCGGGGAGCTGTTTTTT. Amino acids: CASSPGSGIGELFF.

The V call is TRBV7-9, the J call TRBJ2-3, with D uncertain. With 3 bases removed from V and 5 bases from J, the gap between germline ends came to 12 bases. The CDR3 is made up of 14 amino acids. Germline V gene data show CDR1 as SEHNR and CDR2 as FQNEAQ (reference sequence). Here the CDR3 reads CASSFTTSGDTQYF. CDR3 coding DNA: TGTGCCAGCAGCTTTACTACCTCGGGAGATACGCAGTATTTT.

V and J are TRBV12-3 or TRBV12-4 and TRBJ1-4; tentatively, D is TRBD1 (5 bases). The V end was cut by 4 bases, the J end by 10 bases, with 16 bases between. The CDR3 loop spans 14 amino acids. DNA of the CDR3: TGTGCCAGCAGTTCACCGGGACGGGGGGGAAAACTGTTTTTT. It yields the protein CASSSPGRGGKLFF.

This chain links TRBV6-5 with TRBJ1-2; maybe TRBD1 (6 bases). This CDR3 region has 13 residues. Looked up from germline, CDR1 is MNHEY and CDR2 is SVGAGI. V was clipped by 6 bases and J by 7 bases, with 15 bases between them. As DNA, the CDR3 is TGTGCCAGCAGCCCTGAGATAGGGGGTGGCTACACCTTC. It specifies CASSPEIGGGYTF.

This clonotype occurred a few times. The chain joins TRBV10-2 to TRBJ2-5; 7 bases match TRBD2. In germline, CDR1 is WSHSY, CDR2 SAAADI. The CDR3 spans 16 residues. V dropped 2 bases and J dropped 0; count of bases not matched to a gene: 6. Here the CDR3 reads CASSEKGTTYQETQYF. CDR3 bases: TGCGCCAGCAGTGAGAAAGGGACTACGTACCAAGAGACCCAGTACTTC.

This clonotype was picked up a small number of times. The chain recombines TRBV5-1 with TRBJ2-5; TRBD2 aligns across 8 bases. V trimming: 0 bases; J trimming: 1 base; junction bases outside the gene matches: 8. Germline loops: CDR1 SGHRS, CDR2 YFSETQ. The CDR3 consists of 17 residues. The CDR3 DNA follows: TGCGCCAGCAGCTTGGAGGCGGGAGGTACCGTCCAAGAGACCCAGTACTTC. It encodes CASSLEAGGTVQETQYF.

The chain carries TRBV4-1 and TRBJ2-6, with D maybe TRBD2 (6 bases). V lost 3 bases to trimming and J lost 0 bases, with 21 bases between them. Germline V lookup: CDR1 MGHRA, CDR2 YSYEKL. The length of the CDR3 is 20 residues. The CDR3 nucleotides are TGCGCCAGCAGCCAGCCCTGGGAGGAGGCTATCAACTCTGGGGCCAACGTCCTGACTTTC. Translation: CASSQPWEEAINSGANVLTF.